The count of the clone carrying this T cell receptor (beta chain) is one. Its specificity is unknown. The sample carries other DNA sequences with the same CDR3. Terminally differentiated effector memory CD45RA+ cells were excluded by CCR7 positive selection of CD45RO-negative cells. Between the trimmed V and J ends, which lost 5 bases and 2 bases, there was a span of 10 bases. This CDR3 has 13 residues. Germline-derived CDR1 and CDR2 are MNHNS and SASEGT. The data were obtained in a study of shared clonotypes between healthy human individuals. The study, taken as a whole, reports: Genetic and exposure-history diversity was limited by the small donor number. The naive CD4 repertoires of a handful of donors were compared, and roughly 5.1% of clonotypes were shared.

Deep was the level at which the assay was run. Assay used: immunoSEQ multiplex PCR; TCRdb lists only in-frame clones, some missing. The sample shows around 2,000,000 clones, around 96% of them seen only once. The J gene is TRBJ2-7, the V gene TRBV6-1, with a tentative D call TRBD1 (6 bases). Source material: naive CD8+ T cells sorted from blood. The TCR comes from a man aged 18 to 35 in good health. CDR3 amino acids: CASSPGHTYEQYF. In DNA form, the CDR3 reads TGTGCCAGCAGTCCGGGACACACCTACGAGCAGTACTTC.